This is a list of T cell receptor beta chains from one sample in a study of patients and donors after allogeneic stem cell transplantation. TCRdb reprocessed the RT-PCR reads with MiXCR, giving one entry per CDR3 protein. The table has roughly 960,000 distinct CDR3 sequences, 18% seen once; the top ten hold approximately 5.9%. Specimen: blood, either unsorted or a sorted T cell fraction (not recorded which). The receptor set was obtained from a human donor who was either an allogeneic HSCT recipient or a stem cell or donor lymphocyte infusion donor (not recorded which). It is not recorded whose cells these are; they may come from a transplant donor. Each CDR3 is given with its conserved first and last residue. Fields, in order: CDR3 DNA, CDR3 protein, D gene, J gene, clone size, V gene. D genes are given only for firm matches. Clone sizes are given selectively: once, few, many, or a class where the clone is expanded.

CDR3 DNA: TGTGCCAGCAGCTCCTCTAACGACAGGACCGCCTATGGCTACACCTTC
CDR3 protein: CASSSSNDRTAYGYTF
D gene: .
J gene: TRBJ1-2
clone size: few
V gene: TRBV12-3/TRBV12-4

CDR3 DNA: TGTGCCAGCAGCTGGAGGCAGGAGCAGTTCTTC
CDR3 protein: CASSWRQEQFF
D gene: .
J gene: TRBJ2-1
clone size: many
V gene: TRBV5-6

CDR3 DNA: TGTGCCAGCAGTTTAGCATTTACAGGGGAGGGCACTGAAGCTTTCTTT
CDR3 protein: CASSLAFTGEGTEAFF
D gene: TRBD1
J gene: TRBJ1-1
clone size: many
V gene: TRBV12-3/TRBV12-4

CDR3 DNA: TGTGCCAGCAGTCGGGACACCTGGAACACTGAAGCTTTCTTT
CDR3 protein: CASSRDTWNTEAFF
D gene: .
J gene: TRBJ1-1
clone size: .
V gene: TRBV6-1

CDR3 DNA: TGTGCCACCGCAGGGGTGACGACCTACGAGCAGTACTTC
CDR3 protein: CATAGVTTYEQYF
D gene: .
J gene: TRBJ2-7
clone size: .
V gene: TRBV6-1

CDR3 DNA: TGCAGCGTTCCAGAAGCGGGAGGGCTGGAGACCCAGTACTTC
CDR3 protein: CSVPEAGGLETQYF
D gene: TRBD2
J gene: TRBJ2-5
clone size: few
V gene: TRBV29-1

CDR3 DNA: TGCAGTGCTAGGGACCCAAAGACTAGCGGGGGATACGAGCAGTACTTC
CDR3 protein: CSARDPKTSGGYEQYF
D gene: TRBD2
J gene: TRBJ2-7
clone size: .
V gene: TRBV20-1

CDR3 DNA: TGTGCCAGCAGCTCCTCTTTTACGCTAGCGGCAAACTACGAGCAGTACTTC
CDR3 protein: CASSSSFTLAANYEQYF
D gene: TRBD2
J gene: TRBJ2-7
clone size: .
V gene: TRBV5-5

CDR3 DNA: TGTGCTAGCAGCTTTAGCGGGGGTGACCAAGAGACCCAGTACTTC
CDR3 protein: CASSFSGGDQETQYF
D gene: TRBD2
J gene: TRBJ2-5
clone size: .
V gene: TRBV7-7

CDR3 DNA: TGTGCCAGCAGTTTAGGGCCAAGCAGTAGGAATGAGCAGTTCTTC
CDR3 protein: CASSLGPSSRNEQFF
D gene: .
J gene: TRBJ2-1
clone size: many
V gene: TRBV12-3/TRBV12-4

CDR3 DNA: TGTGCCAGCAGCCCGGGACAGGGAGTTTGGGTGAACACTGAAGCTTTCTTT
CDR3 protein: CASSPGQGVWVNTEAFF
D gene: TRBD1
J gene: TRBJ1-1
clone size: .
V gene: TRBV7-9

CDR3 DNA: TGTGCCAGCACCCGAGGGGGGACCAACGTCCTGACTTTC
CDR3 protein: CASTRGGTNVLTF
D gene: .
J gene: TRBJ2-6
clone size: .
V gene: TRBV12-3/TRBV12-4

CDR3 DNA: TGTGCCAGCAGTTACTCGGTAGGGGGAGTTTACGAGCAGTACTTC
CDR3 protein: CASSYSVGGVYEQYF
D gene: .
J gene: TRBJ2-7
clone size: once
V gene: TRBV6-5

CDR3 DNA: TGCAGTGCTAAAGACCGGGACCCCAATGAGCAGTTCTTC
CDR3 protein: CSAKDRDPNEQFF
D gene: .
J gene: TRBJ2-1
clone size: .
V gene: TRBV20-1

CDR3 DNA: TGTGCCATCCAACTAGCGCAACTAGCCAAAAACATTCAGTACTTC
CDR3 protein: CAIQLAQLAKNIQYF
D gene: TRBD2
J gene: TRBJ2-4
clone size: .
V gene: TRBV6-1

CDR3 DNA: TGTGCCATCAGTGTGCTAGCGGGAGATGGGAAGACCCAGAACTTC
CDR3 protein: CAISVLAGDGKTQNF
D gene: TRBD2
J gene: TRBJ2-5
clone size: .
V gene: TRBV10-3

CDR3 DNA: TGCAGCGTTGACGACAGGGTGAACACTGAAGCTTTCTTT
CDR3 protein: CSVDDRVNTEAFF
D gene: TRBD1
J gene: TRBJ1-1
clone size: many
V gene: TRBV29-1

CDR3 DNA: TGTGCCAGCGAAATAGGGGCTGGAAACACCATATATTTT
CDR3 protein: CASEIGAGNTIYF
D gene: .
J gene: TRBJ1-3
clone size: few
V gene: TRBV12-3/TRBV12-4

CDR3 DNA: TGTGCCAGCAGCCAAGATAGCGGGATCCCTCGGCGGGTCAATGAGCAGTTCTTC
CDR3 protein: CASSQDSGIPRRVNEQFF
D gene: TRBD2
J gene: TRBJ2-1
clone size: few
V gene: TRBV3-1

CDR3 DNA: TGTGCCACCAGCAGAGACCGGGACAGGGGTTCGTCCCAGCATTTT
CDR3 protein: CATSRDRDRGSSQHF
D gene: TRBD1
J gene: TRBJ1-5
clone size: many
V gene: TRBV15

CDR3 DNA: TGTGCCAGCAGTCCGACGGACAGACCTCAGTACTTC
CDR3 protein: CASSPTDRPQYF
D gene: .
J gene: TRBJ2-7
clone size: few
V gene: TRBV28

CDR3 DNA: TGTGCCAGCAGTTTTTCCCTGGGACGGTTCTCTGGAAACACCATATATTTT
CDR3 protein: CASSFSLGRFSGNTIYF
D gene: .
J gene: TRBJ1-3
clone size: .
V gene: TRBV12-3/TRBV12-4

CDR3 DNA: TGTGCCAGCAGCATGGACAGCGAGAGCTCCTACAATGAGCAGTTCTTC
CDR3 protein: CASSMDSESSYNEQFF
D gene: .
J gene: TRBJ2-1
clone size: few
V gene: TRBV6-2/TRBV6-3

CDR3 DNA: TGTGCCAGCAGCCAAGTAAAAGAGCAGTTCTTC
CDR3 protein: CASSQVKEQFF
D gene: .
J gene: TRBJ2-1
clone size: .
V gene: TRBV3-1

CDR3 DNA: TGTGCCAGCAGCTTGGTGTGGGATCCCTACGAGCAGTACTTC
CDR3 protein: CASSLVWDPYEQYF
D gene: .
J gene: TRBJ2-7
clone size: few
V gene: TRBV5-6

CDR3 DNA: TGTGCCAGCAGATCGATCAACCAGGACACATATTCACCCCTCCACTTT
CDR3 protein: CASRSINQDTYSPLHF
D gene: .
J gene: TRBJ1-6
clone size: .
V gene: TRBV5-5

CDR3 DNA: TGTGCCAGCAGCTTGGACGGGACTAGCGGCGACGAGCAGTACTTC
CDR3 protein: CASSLDGTSGDEQYF
D gene: TRBD2
J gene: TRBJ2-7
clone size: once
V gene: TRBV5-4

CDR3 DNA: TGTGCCTCCTACGACAGCAACAATGAGCAGTTCTTC
CDR3 protein: CASYDSNNEQFF
D gene: .
J gene: TRBJ2-1
clone size: .
V gene: TRBV2

CDR3 DNA: TGTGCCAGCAACCCGACAGGGCCGAGCTCCTACGAGCAGTACTTC
CDR3 protein: CASNPTGPSSYEQYF
D gene: TRBD1
J gene: TRBJ2-7
clone size: .
V gene: TRBV12-3/TRBV12-4